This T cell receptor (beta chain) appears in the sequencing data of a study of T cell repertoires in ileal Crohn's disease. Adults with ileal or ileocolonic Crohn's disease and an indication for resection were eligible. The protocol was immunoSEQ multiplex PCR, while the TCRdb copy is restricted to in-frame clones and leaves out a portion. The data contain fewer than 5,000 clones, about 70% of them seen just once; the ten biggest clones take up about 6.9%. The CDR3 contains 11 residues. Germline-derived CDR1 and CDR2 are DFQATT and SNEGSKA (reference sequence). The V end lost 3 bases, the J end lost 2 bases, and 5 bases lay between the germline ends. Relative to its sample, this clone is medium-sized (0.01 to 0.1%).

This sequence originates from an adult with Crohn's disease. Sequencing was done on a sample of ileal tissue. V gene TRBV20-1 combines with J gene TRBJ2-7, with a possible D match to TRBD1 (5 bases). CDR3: CSARDTYEQYF. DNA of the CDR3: TGCAGTGCTAGGGACACCTACGAGCAGTACTTC.